This T cell receptor (beta chain) was recovered during a study of cytomegalovirus exposure and HLA in healthy donors. Points from the study as a whole: Some V segments (TRBV6-2 and TRBV6-3 among them) were excluded as indistinguishable.

Donors were nominally healthy when sampled, though unrecorded immune exposures were likely. The trim removed 1 base at V and 0 bases at J, leaving 3 bases unmatched. In germline, CDR1 is LNHDA, CDR2 SQIVND (reference sequence). The CDR3 runs to 17 residues. Details on this clone: Its antigen is as yet unknown.

It was with 60 Vbeta and 13 Jbeta primers that the PCR ran. Data came from immunoSEQ multiplex PCR; TCRdb stores just in-frame clones and leaves some out. Of 150,000 to 200,000 clones listed, 70% to 80% were seen once; the top ten hold around 1%. This receptor was identified in a woman aged 40 to 50 in good health and CMV-seronegative. Sequenced sample: PBMCs. The V call is TRBV19, the J call TRBJ2-6; 7 bases map to TRBD1. CDR3 sequence: CASSIAGQSSGANVLTF. The CDR3 nucleotides read TGTGCCAGTAGTATAGCGGGACAGTCCTCTGGGGCCAACGTCCTGACTTTC.